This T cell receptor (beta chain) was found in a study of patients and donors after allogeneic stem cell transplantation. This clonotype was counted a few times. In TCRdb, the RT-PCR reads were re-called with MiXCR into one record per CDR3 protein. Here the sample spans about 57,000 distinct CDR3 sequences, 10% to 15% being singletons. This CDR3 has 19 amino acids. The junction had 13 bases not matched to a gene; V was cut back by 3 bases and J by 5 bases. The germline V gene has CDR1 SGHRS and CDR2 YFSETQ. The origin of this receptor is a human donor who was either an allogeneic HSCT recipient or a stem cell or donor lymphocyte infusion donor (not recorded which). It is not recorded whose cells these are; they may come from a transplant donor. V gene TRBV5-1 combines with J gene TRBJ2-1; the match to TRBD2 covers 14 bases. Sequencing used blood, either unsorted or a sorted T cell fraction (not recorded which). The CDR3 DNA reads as TGCGCCAGCAGCTCGGGACTAGCGGGAGTTAAGGGTGTCCACAATGAGCAGTTCTTC. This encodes CASSSGLAGVKGVHNEQFF.